One and the same sample provided the 30 T cell receptor beta chains below, sequenced in a study of cytomegalovirus exposure and HLA in healthy donors (dated by TCRdb to about 2017). To prepare the library, the immunoSEQ multiplex PCR assay was applied. TCRdb obtained this table from immuneACCESS and retained in-frame rearrangements with V and J assigned. These tables miss some clones; where compared with another copy, unresolved V genes account for less than half of the shortfall, and the remainder is unexplained. Present in this sample are some 220,000 clones, 90% to 95% of which were seen just once. Of the sample, more than 1% falls within the top ten clones. Sequencing was done on a sample of PBMCs. The source of these receptors is a woman between 18 and 29 years old in good health and CMV-seronegative.

The chain recombines TRBV30 with TRBJ1-3; 7 positions match TRBD1. The CDR3 sequence is 14 residues long. Germline V gene lookup returns CDR1 GTSNPN and CDR2 SVGIG (reference sequence). V was clipped by 4 bases and J by 4 bases; unmatched bases: 7. This chain's CDR3 is CAWMKGQAGNTIYF. DNA of the CDR3: TGTGCCTGGATGAAAGGACAGGCGGGAAACACCATATATTTT.

The chain has TRBV27 and TRBJ2-1, with 10 bases that match TRBD2. This CDR3 region has 15 residues. V was pared by 5 bases and J by 4 bases, with 5 bases of the junction left unmatched. CDR1 MNHEY and CDR2 SMNVEV come from the germline V gene (reference sequence). The DNA of the CDR3 is TGTGCCAGCAGTCCGATTAGCGGGAGGTACAATGAGCAGTTCTTC. Amino acid sequence: CASSPISGRYNEQFF.

The chain employs TRBV5-4 and TRBJ1-1, with a tentative D call TRBD1 (5 bases). The CDR3 runs to 13 residues. Germline V gives CDR1 SGHNT, CDR2 YYREEE (reference sequence). Between the trimmed V and J ends, which lost 1 base and 12 bases, there was a span of 16 bases. CDR3 sequence: CASSLTEGRGTFF. The CDR3 bases are TGTGCCAGCAGCTTGACGGAGGGGCGCGGGACTTTCTTT.

The chain uses TRBV7-3 and TRBJ2-5, with TRBD2 matching over 13 bases. The V segment lost 5 bases and the J segment 5 bases; nucleotides outside the gene matches: 5. Germline CDR1 is SGHTA and CDR2 is FQGTGA. This CDR3 has 15 amino acids. DNA for the CDR3: TGTGCCAGCAGCGCCACTAGCGGGAGGGCGGAGACCCAGTACTTC. This gives the protein CASSATSGRAETQYF.

This clone appeared a single time. The chain employs TRBV28 and TRBJ2-7, with TRBD2 identical over 9 bases. V lost 6 bases and J lost 4; bases outside the gene matches: 10. The CDR3 has 15 amino acids. Per the germline V gene, CDR1 is MDHEN and CDR2 is SYDVKM. DNA of the CDR3: TGTGCCAGCAGCGCCCCCGCGGGAGGGAGGTACGAGCAGTACTTC. This encodes CASSAPAGGRYEQYF.

This clone was seen once. The rearrangement joins TRBV29-1 to TRBJ1-2; TRBD1 might be the D (5 bases). The CDR3 sequence is 13 residues long. Germline values: CDR1 SQVTM, CDR2 ANQGSEA. Trimming shortened V by 4 bases and J by 6 bases, and 15 bases separated the two germline ends. This CDR3 is CSVVEGLWDGYTF. The CDR3 DNA sequence: TGCAGCGTTGTGGAGGGGCTTTGGGATGGCTACACCTTC.

The genes are TRBV30 and TRBJ2-3, with D uncertain. CDR3 size: 13 residues. Germline V gives CDR1 GTSNPN, CDR2 SVGIG (reference sequence). CDR3 sequence reads: CAVSWLRTDTQYF. Here the CDR3 DNA reads TGTGCGGTTTCGTGGCTTCGCACAGATACGCAGTATTTT.

V usage is TRBV11-2 and J usage is TRBJ2-7, with TRBD1 identical over 9 bases. This CDR3 is 15 amino acids long. CDR1 and CDR2 (germline): SGHAT, FQNNGV. J gave up 3 bases and V 4 bases, and 7 bases lay outside the gene matches. This CDR3 is CASSSDRGNFYEQYF. The CDR3 bases are TGTGCCAGCAGCTCCGACAGGGGGAATTTCTACGAGCAGTACTTC.

The chain couples TRBV27 to TRBJ2-2; 11 bases align to TRBD2. The CDR3 extends over 20 amino acids. The V gene end was trimmed by 4 bases and the J gene end by 7 bases; junction bases not matched to a gene: 20. CDR1 is MNHEY, CDR2 SMNVEV, per germline (reference sequence). DNA of the CDR3: TGTGCCAGCAGTTCATCCCCGGGACTAGCGGCCGGAGGAGGGTTCGGGGAGCTGTTTTTT. This sequence encodes CASSSSPGLAAGGGFGELFF.

This sequence joins TRBV27 and TRBJ1-5; 9 nucleotides agree with TRBD1. The CDR3 sequence is 15 residues long. In germline, CDR1 is MNHEY, CDR2 SMNVEV (reference sequence). V lost 5 bases to trimming and J lost 4 bases; unmatched junction nucleotides: 6. The CDR3 loop is CASSDLQGANQPQHF. CDR3 in DNA: TGTGCCAGCAGTGATCTACAGGGGGCGAATCAGCCCCAGCATTTT.

The genes are TRBV6-1 and TRBJ2-3, with D unclear. V lost 1 base to trimming and J lost 5 bases, with 13 bases between them. The germline CDR1 and CDR2 sequences are MNHNS and SASEGT. The CDR3 length is 15 residues. DNA of the CDR3: TGTGCCAGCAGTGAAGGGCCTCCGCGAGGAGATACGCAGTATTTT. This encodes CASSEGPPRGDTQYF.

This sequence joins TRBV11-3 and TRBJ2-5; the D gene is possibly TRBD1 (5 bases). The V gene lost 4 bases and the J gene lost 5 bases, with 14 bases spanning the gap. The germline V gene has CDR1 SGHNT and CDR2 YENEEA. The CDR3 contains 14 residues. CDR3: CASSSSRGAETQYF. The CDR3 nucleotides are TGTGCCAGCAGCTCTAGTCGTGGGGCGGAGACCCAGTACTTC.

This sequence joins TRBV30 and TRBJ1-4; D ambiguous. V lost 1 base to trimming and J lost 4 bases, with 13 bases between them. CDR1 and CDR2 from the germline V gene are GTSNPN and SVGIG (reference sequence). This CDR3 has 15 amino acids. The CDR3 DNA reads as TGTGCCTGGAGTGGAAGGCAGCACAGTAATGAAAAACTGTTTTTT. Its protein product is CAWSGRQHSNEKLFF.

This chain links TRBV6-6 with TRBJ2-7, with 10 bases matching TRBD2. Per the germline V gene, CDR1 is MNHNY and CDR2 is SVGAGI (reference sequence). Unmatched junction bases numbered 4, after V lost 0 bases and J lost 5 bases. CDR3 size: 15 residues. CDR3 DNA: TGTGCCAGCAGTTACTCAGGTAGCGGGAGGAACGAGCAGTACTTC. Amino acid sequence: CASSYSGSGRNEQYF.

The chain uses TRBV11-3 and TRBJ2-3; 10 bases agree with TRBD2. Germline V gene lookup returns CDR1 SGHNT and CDR2 YENEEA. V lost 1 base, J lost 4 bases, and 5 bases stayed unmatched. This CDR3 comprises 16 residues. CDR3 region: CASSLGRLAGSDTQYF. CDR3 coding DNA: TGTGCCAGCAGCTTAGGAAGACTAGCGGGTTCAGATACGCAGTATTTT.

This chain uses TRBV30 with TRBJ1-1; TRBD1 agrees at 10 bases. Germline trimming cut 0 bases from V and 0 bases from J; bases unmatched to any gene: 7. The germline V gene encodes CDR1 GTSNPN and CDR2 SVGIG (reference sequence). This CDR3 is built from 17 residues. CDR3 sequence reads: CAWSVQRTGGMNTEAFF. CDR3 sequence (DNA): TGTGCCTGGAGTGTACAGCGGACAGGGGGGATGAACACTGAAGCTTTCTTT.

This sequence joins TRBV18 and TRBJ2-7, with D unclear. Germline V gene sequence: CDR1 KGHSH, CDR2 LQKENI. The CDR3 has 12 amino acids. The V end was cut by 4 bases, the J end by 0 bases, with 4 bases between. The DNA of the CDR3 is TGTGCCAGCTCACTGCGCTCCTACGAGCAGTACTTC. It is translated as CASSLRSYEQYF.

This chain connects TRBV10-3 to TRBJ1-1; 7 bases agree with TRBD1. The CDR3 sequence is 14 residues long. Germline CDR1 ENHRY, CDR2 SYGVKD. J was trimmed by 2 bases and V by 6 bases; bases with no gene match: 6. The CDR3 DNA reads TGTGCCATCAGAGGGACAGCCTACAACACTGAAGCTTTCTTT. This translates into CAIRGTAYNTEAFF.

The CDR3 sequence is CAWSPGLAGGANEQFF. The CDR3, as DNA: TGTGCCTGGAGTCCGGGACTAGCGGGAGGGGCCAATGAGCAGTTCTTC. The chain combines TRBV30 with TRBJ2-1, with TRBD2 matching over 16 bases. CDR3 size: 16 residues. Germline V gene sequence: CDR1 GTSNPN, CDR2 SVGIG (reference sequence). With 2 bases clipped from V and 6 bases from J, the junction kept 4 bases outside the gene matches.

V usage is TRBV5-1 and J usage is TRBJ2-5, with 10 positions matching TRBD2. The CDR3 covers 15 residues. The germline V gene encodes CDR1 SGHRS and CDR2 YFSETQ. Unmatched junction bases numbered 9, after V lost 10 bases and J lost 0 bases. The CDR3 DNA follows: TGCGCCTGTCGACCTAGCGGGAGAAACCAAGAGACCCAGTACTTC. This translates into CACRPSGRNQETQYF.

The CDR3 is CASSPGSTPADTQYF. The DNA for the CDR3 is TGCGCCAGCAGCCCGGGGTCAACCCCTGCAGATACGCAGTATTTT. The gene calls are TRBV5-1 and TRBJ2-3, with a tentative D call TRBD2 (5 bases). Germline-derived CDR1 and CDR2 are SGHRS and YFSETQ. The CDR3 extends over 15 amino acids. V lost 4 bases, J lost 4 bases, and 16 bases lay in between. The variable domain in full, completed from reference TRBV5-1 and TRBJ2-3, reads KAGVTQTPRYLIKTRGQQVTLSCSPISGHRSVSWYQQTPGQGLQFLFEYFSETQRNKGNFPGRFSGRQFSNSRSEMNVSTLELGDSALYLCASSPGSTPADTQYFGPGTRLTVL.

V is TRBV6-6 and J is TRBJ1-1; the D is unclear. This CDR3 region has 15 residues. V lost 4 bases and J lost 0, with 12 bases in between. The V gene's germline CDR1 is MNHNY and CDR2 SVGAGI (reference sequence). The chain's CDR3 is CASSSPRGMNTEAFF. CDR3 nucleotides: TGTGCCAGCAGTTCCCCTCGGGGAATGAACACTGAAGCTTTCTTT.

This rearrangement joins TRBV5-1 to TRBJ2-1; 11 bases line up with TRBD2. This CDR3 comprises 13 residues. J lost 7 bases, V lost 4 bases, and 1 base had no gene match. Germline V gene lookup returns CDR1 SGHRS and CDR2 YFSETQ. DNA of the CDR3: TGCGCCAGCAGCGCTAGCGGGGGGAATGAGCAGTTCTTC. Encoded protein: CASSASGGNEQFF. The complete variable domain, with remaining parts taken from reference TRBV5-1 and TRBJ2-1, reads KAGVTQTPRYLIKTRGQQVTLSCSPISGHRSVSWYQQTPGQGLQFLFEYFSETQRNKGNFPGRFSGRQFSNSRSEMNVSTLELGDSALYLCASSASGGNEQFFGPGTRLTVL.

In its sample, this clone was seen a few times. This sequence joins TRBV11-3 and TRBJ2-7; 8 bases are a match to TRBD1. The V gene end was trimmed by 4 bases and the J gene end by 6 bases; junction bases not matched to a gene: 5. This CDR3 spans 13 amino acids. In germline, CDR1 is SGHNT, CDR2 YENEEA. The CDR3 sequence: CASSSGQGGEQYF. For the CDR3, the DNA is TGTGCCAGCAGCTCCGGACAGGGAGGCGAGCAGTACTTC.

The chain employs TRBV5-6 and TRBJ2-3, with a possible D match to TRBD2 (5 bases). The ends were cut back, 1 base at V and 0 bases at J, with 12 bases in the middle. Germline V gene data show CDR1 as SGHDT and CDR2 as YYEEEE. This CDR3 contains 16 residues. CDR3 sequence (DNA): TGTGCCAGCAGCTTGTTAAGCGGACCTAGCACAGATACGCAGTATTTT. Translated, it gives CASSLLSGPSTDTQYF.

The chain couples TRBV27 to TRBJ2-1, with TRBD2 matching over 7 bases. CDR3 length equals 15 residues. The trim removed 6 bases at V and 4 bases at J, leaving 9 bases unmatched. The germline V gene has CDR1 MNHEY and CDR2 SMNVEV (reference sequence). This CDR3 reads CASSPGLGSYNEQFF. As DNA, the CDR3 is TGTGCCAGCAGCCCCGGACTAGGAAGTTACAATGAGCAGTTCTTC.

V is TRBV4-1 and J is TRBJ2-7; 13 bases align to TRBD2. The germline V gene encodes CDR1 MGHRA and CDR2 YSYEKL. J lost 4 bases, V lost 2 bases, and 11 bases had no gene match. This CDR3 contains 18 residues. The CDR3 protein is CASSQLPTLTSGRYEQYF. In DNA form, the CDR3 reads TGCGCCAGCAGCCAACTGCCCACTCTGACTAGCGGGAGGTACGAGCAGTACTTC.

The chain couples TRBV6-5 to TRBJ2-5; 11 bases are a match to TRBD2. Germline CDR1 reads MNHEY; CDR2 reads SVGAGI. This CDR3 region has 15 residues. The trim removed 5 bases at V and 4 bases at J, leaving 6 bases unmatched. Written as DNA, the CDR3 is TGTGCCAGCAGTCCGACTAGCGGGAAATCAGAGACCCAGTACTTC. Amino acids: CASSPTSGKSETQYF.

V gene TRBV10-1 combines with J gene TRBJ2-7; 7 positions match TRBD2. After removal of 3 bases from V and 2 bases from J, the junction contained 4 bases not matched to a gene. Germline lookup yields CDR1 WNHNN and CDR2 SYGVQD (reference sequence). The CDR3 is 14 amino acids. The CDR3 protein is CASSESSGTYEQYF. CDR3 nucleotide sequence: TGCGCCAGCAGTGAATCCAGCGGGACCTACGAGCAGTACTTC.

This chain uses TRBV7-9 with TRBJ1-1; 8 bases map to TRBD1. The CDR3 totals 16 residues. Germline CDR1 is SEHNR and CDR2 is FQNEAQ (reference sequence). The J segment lost 0 bases and the V segment lost 1 base, leaving 4 bases of the junction unmatched. CDR3 in DNA: TGTGCCAGCAGCTTAGGACAGGGGCTCATGAACACTGAAGCTTTCTTT. It is translated as CASSLGQGLMNTEAFF.